The sequence of this T cell receptor beta chain was determined in a study of cytomegalovirus exposure and HLA in healthy donors (TCRdb year 2017). For the wider study: In an earlier analysis of around 540 of the donors, 250 to 350 Gb of sequence data and about 110 million unique TCR beta sequences from 180 million or so T cells were reported. Around 320 gigabases of sequencing data and 78 million or so unique TCR sequences were included in an early release covering several hundred HLA-typed donors. The genetic ancestry cluster associated with self-reported Caucasian donors included 65% to 90% of the 398 genotyped donors. The study was designed to test whether signatures of past pathogen exposure could be identified by cataloging public T cell receptors. Using immunosequencing, the study profiled T cell repertoires from 500 to 800 subjects and related those repertoires to cytomegalovirus serostatus. In addition to the first cohort of 650 to 750 subjects, a separate validation cohort of 120 different subjects was used. The study combined high-throughput TCR immunosequencing, statistical association of individual TCRs with disease status, and machine learning to predict cytomegalovirus infection status. A later analysis re-examined previously published TCR beta repertoires from roughly 720 donors and added high-resolution HLA genotyping to investigate patterns of TCR occurrence. In the later analysis, no new phenotypic data were used to find candidate immune exposures; instead, reliance was placed on TCR beta sequences and their occurrence across donors. An earlier analysis of some 500 of the donors applied high-throughput TCR beta sequencing to assess whether each TCR beta V gene segment acted as functional or pseudogenic. Alongside the repertoire data, information on donor age, sex, ethnicity and CMV serostatus was compiled. A later genetic analysis used genome-wide SNP genotypes for about 65% of the roughly 670 donors, treating that subset as a discovery cohort. All discovery cohort repertoires had been generated using a single sequencing platform. HLA typing covered class I and class II loci at four-digit resolution. The number of typed donors differed by locus: about 629-630 for A, B, C, DRB1 and DQB1; some 500 for DQA1; about 600 for DPA1; and roughly 490 for DPB1. A few DR-DQ haplotypes were treated as single units for association and clustering because of strong linkage in the cohort. Among 300 to 450 genotyped donors of the cohort, an average of around 240,000 unique TCR beta nucleotide sequences were sequenced per donor, 15% to 20% of them non-productive. Results the study describes overall, beyond this receptor: V-gene and J-gene trimming of TCR beta chains was associated with a missense DCLRE1C variant in a later genetic analysis, and the association was replicated in an independent cohort. In a later analysis, the rate of TCR association differed among HLA loci, with DRB1 alleles having the most associated TCRs and HLA-C alleles having the fewest. A group of highly shared sequence variants was considered likely to be a technical artifact of the sequencing pipeline. Because counts were too low, under 20 rarely observed V segments, including chromosome 9 orphons, were left out of the earlier analysis of some 600 of the donors. Because some donors lacked HLA typing at each locus, the association tests relied only on the typed subset. An earlier analysis of around 500 of the donors showed that most TCR beta V segments appeared in productive rearrangements either about 87% or about 30% of the time, which broadly matched IMGT annotations. For the cohort, immune exposure information was limited to CMV serostatus. Assigning TCR associations to individual alleles was difficult when HLA alleles, especially DR and DQ, strongly co-occurred. Several of the top co-occurrence clusters appeared to be linked to parvovirus B19, influenza, CMV and Epstein-Barr virus, according to a later analysis. Three of the identified cytomegalovirus-associated TCR beta chains were confirmed in vitro to be specific for cytomegalovirus antigens. Linkage disequilibrium might explain the correlated functional status among segregating V segments, but an unknown experimental factor could not be ruled out. At a false discovery rate of 0.05, a later analysis linked about 17,000 TCR beta sequences to specific HLA alleles. The authors suggested that the approach could potentially be extended to other disease states and immunological phenotypes. Across donors, most TCR sequences were observed very rarely, whereas some public TCRs were present in many individuals. Because the 87-base-pair reads could not distinguish some IMGT-functional V segments, including TRBV6-2 and TRBV6-3, those segments were excluded. The study listed 164 TCR beta chains as associated with cytomegalovirus. A later analysis found that HLA-associated TCR beta chains were more clonally expanded and had lower generation probabilities than equally common non-associated chains. Cytomegalovirus status was reported to be diagnosed by the classifier with high specificity and sensitivity in both the original and validation cohorts. Compared with the roughly 670-donor mean, donors in an Asian-associated ancestry cluster had fewer N-insertions in productive TCRs, according to a later genetic analysis. Presence/absence analyses assumed roughly uniform sequencing depth across donors, an assumption that may not hold. According to a later analysis, most CMV-associated TCR beta chains appeared to be HLA-restricted, and the HLA associations seemed to be driven largely by CMV exposure. A further reported finding was that TCR beta sequences accurately predicted the HLA-A and HLA-B alleles for most subjects in the first cohort. This cohort had only TCR beta chains sequenced, and the lack of alpha or paired-chain data limited which features could be detected.

This clone was counted a single time. Its cognate antigen has yet to be identified. Base-call qualities are not available, and no considerably larger clone is one nucleotide away. V trim: 8 bases; J trim: 8 bases; unmatched bases: 8. Inclusive of the bounding cysteine and phenylalanine, the CDR3 is 12 residues long. The retained sequence is limited to the CDR3, 36 bases, with the frame set at the first base. Reading the germline V gene (reference sequence) gives CDR1 LNHNV and CDR2 YYDKDF. The cohort comprised some 730 healthy bone marrow donors. Cohort members were all nominally healthy when sampled, although unrecorded immune exposures were likely present. The donor was CMV seropositive and belonged to the group of some 290 seropositive cohort members. Every donor gave a peripheral blood sample, and the peripheral blood mononuclear cells from that sample were used for TCR beta sequencing. The Qiagen DNeasy Blood Extraction Kit was used to extract genomic DNA from the blood cell samples.

Receptor amplification or capture employed the immunoSEQ multiplex PCR assay. For the multiplex PCR, a mixture combining 60 forward primers for TCR Vbeta segments and 13 reverse primers for TCR Jbeta segments was used. The CDR3 region of rearranged TCR beta genes was amplified from genomic DNA by a multiplex PCR assay. Amplified TCR beta libraries were sequenced as 87-base-pair reads on the Illumina HiSeq System. Processing in the source paper ran as follows. A later analysis tallied approximately 87 million unique TCR beta chains across the approximately 670 repertoires, and approximately 11 million of those chains were shared by two or more donors. To remove PCR and sequencing errors, raw reads were error-corrected and collapsed into unique sequences using a nearest-neighbor algorithm that merged closely related sequences. Alignment of CDR3 sequences to IMGT reference sequences was used to assign V, D and J gene segments. Each retained sequence needed at least a six-nucleotide match to both a V gene segment and a J gene segment. A rearrangement was called productive if the CDR3 had no stop codons and remained in frame with V and J, and every other rearrangement was called non-productive. CDR3 was defined by IMGT convention, running from the second conserved V-encoded cysteine to the conserved J-encoded phenylalanine. In an earlier analysis of roughly 610 of the donors, sequences lacking an unambiguous match to a single V gene segment were excluded. In an earlier analysis of 500 to 750 of the donors, V segments were called functional above 56.7% productive rearrangements and were called segregating when the between-donor standard deviation exceeded 5%. A statistical classification framework was built for diagnosing cytomegalovirus status from the catalog of TCR beta chain sequences. In a later analysis, V and J genes were assigned by comparing TCR nucleotide sequences against IMGT/GENE-DB human TR gene sequences. Using the TCRdist pipeline, a later analysis assigned CDR3 sequences along with most-parsimonious VDJ recombination scenarios. A later analysis defined each TCR beta chain by its CDR3 amino acid sequence plus V-gene family, and excluded reads lacking a unique V-gene family. To address suspected cross-contamination and a sequencing artifact, a later analysis removed around 590 highly shared, low-generation-probability nucleotide sequences. In a later analysis, a clonal expansion index for each public chain was calculated from normalized within-repertoire ranks of inferred template counts. Generation probabilities in a later analysis came from a VDJ recombination model fitted to out-of-frame rearrangements, and those results were checked against IGoR. Hypergeometric tests were used in a later analysis to score TCR-TCR, TCR-HLA and TCR-CMV co-occurrence, with a repertoire-size bias correction applied to the TCR pairs. False discovery rates were estimated in a later analysis by permuting HLA or CMV assignments 20 times. In a later analysis, co-occurring TCRs were grouped using DBSCAN, with TCRdist sequence similarity added in when clustering inside HLA-allele-positive subsets. Repertoires with fewer than 30,000 or more than 120,000 public chains were left out of co-occurrence clustering, as were five repertoires with anomalous nucleotide sharing. TCRdb mirrors the immuneACCESS table, restricted to in-frame sequences. Some clones are absent from its copies; in checked studies, under half trace to an unresolved V gene, and the reason for the others is unknown. The DNA gave D and trimming, while V, J and clone size come from that table. The sample table lists approximately 120,000 clones, over 80% of them with a count of one. In total, the top ten clones hold 15% to 20% of the sample.

The sequence is built from TRBV15 and TRBJ1-1, with 7 middle bases fitting TRBD1. The TCR comes from a man between 18 and 35 years old in good health and CMV-seropositive. The sample comprised PBMCs. The nucleotides read TGTGCCACCCGCCAACCACAGGGGGAAGCTTTCTTT. Translated, this is CATRQPQGEAFF.